This T cell receptor (beta chain) was observed in a study of blood T cells in healthy people across ages. Study outcomes and limitations: Per million T cells, the diversity of TCR beta decreased roughly linearly as age advanced. Higher diversity, along with more naive CD4+ cells, distinguished long-lived donors from aged donors.

Combining a sample-barcoded 5' primer with a J-beta primer mix, a second PCR ran for about 6 to 12 cycles. A single record per CDR3 protein comes from TCRdb applying MiXCR to the 5' RACE reads. The table records 1.8 million or so distinct CDR3 sequences, 35% to 50% of them present only once. Between the trimmed V and J ends, which lost 1 base and 3 bases, there was a span of 10 bases. Germline V gives CDR1 SGHVS, CDR2 FNYEAQ. The length of the CDR3 is 15 residues. In this sample, this clonotype turned up a few times. Its antigen remains unidentified. The J gene is TRBJ1-5, the V gene TRBV7-6, with D hard to call. The origin of this receptor is a human donor in good health. The sequencing sample was made of blood. The CDR3 region has the DNA TGTGCCAGCAGCTTAGGGCCGGATCCCAATCAGCCCCAGCATTTT. Translated: CASSLGPDPNQPQHF. Supplemented by reference TRBV7-6 and TRBJ1-5, the full variable domain reads GAGVSQSPRYKVTKRGQDVALRCDPISGHVSLYWYRQALGQGPEFLTYFNYEAQQDKSGLPNDRFSAERPEGSISTLTIQRTEQRDSAMYRCASSLGPDPNQPQHFGDGTRLSIL.